Below are 4 T cell receptor beta chains sequenced from a single sample in a study of vaccination effects on CD4 cells after COVID-19. Here immunoSEQ multiplex PCR was the method, and the copy in TCRdb shows in-frame clones only, minus some. The data contain over 80,000 clones, more than 60% of them singletons. Their antigen targets remain unknown. Viral peptide pools were used in the ViraFEST assay to expand antigen-specific CD4+ T cells, and sequencing came afterward. Isolating CD4+ T cells followed 9 to 10 days of culture. All study participants received two doses of BNT162b2 or mRNA-1273 vaccine. The sequencing used CD4+ T cells from PBMCs cultured with HCoV-OC43 spike peptides, collected after COVID-19 vaccination. As to subset: HCoV-OC43 spike overlapping peptide pool stimulation. These receptors originate from a human donor who received a COVID-19 vaccine.

The V gene is TRBV29-1, the J gene TRBJ2-3, with unresolved D. This CDR3 is 11 amino acids long. Germline CDR1 and CDR2: SQVTM and ANQGSEA. V gave up 7 bases and J gave up 5 bases, with 10 bases separating them. The CDR3 loop reads CSAGRIDTQYF. The CDR3 DNA follows: TGCAGCGCGGGCCGTATAGATACGCAGTATTTT.

This clone was picked up a small number of times. The rearrangement joins TRBV9 to TRBJ2-7, with a weak D call TRBD2 (5 bases). The CDR3 sequence is 13 residues long. Germline-derived CDR1 and CDR2 are SGDLS and YYNGEE. Between the trimmed V and J ends, which lost 1 base and 6 bases, there was a span of 11 bases. The DNA for the CDR3 is TGTGCCAGCAGCGTATTATCGGGGATCGAGCAGTACGTC. Translated: CASSVLSGIEQYV.

The chain joins TRBV5-8 to TRBJ1-1; D is unclear. With 7 bases removed from V and 1 base from J, the gap between germline ends came to 11 bases. The CDR3 length is 13 residues. In germline, CDR1 is SGHTS, CDR2 YDEGEE. The CDR3 DNA follows: TGTGCCAGCCCATCAAGTCGGAACACTGAAGCTTTCTTT. Translation: CASPSSRNTEAFF.

V and J are TRBV7-3 and TRBJ2-3; D unclear. Trimming shortened V by 1 base and J by 4 bases, and 6 bases separated the two germline ends. This CDR3 has 13 residues. Germline V CDR1 and CDR2: SGHTA, FQGTGA. The CDR3, as DNA: TGTGCCAGCAGCTTAAGTGGTTCAGATACGCAGTATTTT. It yields the protein CASSLSGSDTQYF.